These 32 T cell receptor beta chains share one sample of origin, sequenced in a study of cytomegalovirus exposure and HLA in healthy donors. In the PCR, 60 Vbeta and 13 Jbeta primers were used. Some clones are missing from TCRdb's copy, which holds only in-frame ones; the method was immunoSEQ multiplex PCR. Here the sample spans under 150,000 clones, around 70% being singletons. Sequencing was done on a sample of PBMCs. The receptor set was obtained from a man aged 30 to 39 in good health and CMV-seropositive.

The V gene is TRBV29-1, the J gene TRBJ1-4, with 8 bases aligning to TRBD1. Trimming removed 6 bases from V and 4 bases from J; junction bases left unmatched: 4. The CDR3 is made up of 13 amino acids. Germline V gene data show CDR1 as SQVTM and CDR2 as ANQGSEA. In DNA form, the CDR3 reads TGCAGCGTGCGGACAGGGCTTAATGAAAAACTGTTTTTT. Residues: CSVRTGLNEKLFF. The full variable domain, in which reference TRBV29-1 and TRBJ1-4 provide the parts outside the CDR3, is SAVISQKPSRDICQRGTSLTIQCQVDSQVTMMFWYRQQPGQSLTLIATANQGSEATYESGFVIDKFPISRPNLTFSTLTVSNMSPEDSSIYLCSVRTGLNEKLFFGSGTQLSVL.

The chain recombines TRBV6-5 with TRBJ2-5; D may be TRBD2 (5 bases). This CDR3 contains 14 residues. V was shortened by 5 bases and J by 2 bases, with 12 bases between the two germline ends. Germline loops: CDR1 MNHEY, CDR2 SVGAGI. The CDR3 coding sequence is TGTGCCAGCAGTCCCCGGGGTATACAAGAGACCCAGTACTTC. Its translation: CASSPRGIQETQYF.

CDR3 nucleotides: TGTGCCAGCAGGTCCCGGGACAGCACTTCCTACGAGCAGTACTTC. Translated: CASRSRDSTSYEQYF. This rearrangement joins TRBV7-2 to TRBJ2-7; the match to TRBD1 covers 7 bases. The junction had 9 bases not matched to a gene; V was cut back by 6 bases and J by 1 base. The CDR3 is 15 amino acids. Looked up from germline, CDR1 is SGHTA and CDR2 is FQGNSA.

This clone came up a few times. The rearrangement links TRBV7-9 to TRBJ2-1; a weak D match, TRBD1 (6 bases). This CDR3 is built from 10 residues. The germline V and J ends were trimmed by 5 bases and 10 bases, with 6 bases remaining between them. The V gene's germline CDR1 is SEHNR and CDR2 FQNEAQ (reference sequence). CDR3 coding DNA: TGTGCCAGCAGCACAGGGGAGCAGTTCTTC. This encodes CASSTGEQFF.

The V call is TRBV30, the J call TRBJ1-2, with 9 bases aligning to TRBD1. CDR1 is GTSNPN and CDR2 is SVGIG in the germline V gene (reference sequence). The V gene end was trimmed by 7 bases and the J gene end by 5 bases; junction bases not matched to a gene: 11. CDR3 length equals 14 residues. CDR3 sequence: CASNTGQGRYGYTF. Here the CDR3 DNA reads TGTGCCTCGAACACAGGACAGGGGAGATATGGCTACACCTTC.

The DNA for the CDR3 is TGTGCCAGCAATGCAGGGAACAGAGATACGCAGTATTTT. Protein: CASNAGNRDTQYF. The rearrangement joins TRBV2 to TRBJ2-3; perhaps TRBD1 as D (5 bases). Trimming cost V 7 bases and J 5 bases, with 13 bases left between them. The germline CDR1 and CDR2 sequences are SNHLY and FYNNEI. The CDR3 totals 13 residues. Supplemented by reference TRBV2 and TRBJ2-3, the full variable domain reads EPEVTQTPSHQVTQMGQEVILRCVPISNHLYFYWYRQILGQKVEFLVSFYNNEISEKSEIFDDQFSVERPDGSNFTLKIRSTKLEDSAMYFCASNAGNRDTQYFGPGTRLTVL.

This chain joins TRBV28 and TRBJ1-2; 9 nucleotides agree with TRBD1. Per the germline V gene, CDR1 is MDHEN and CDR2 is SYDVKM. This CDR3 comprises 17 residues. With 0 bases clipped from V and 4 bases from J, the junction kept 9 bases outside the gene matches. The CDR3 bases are TGTGCCAGCAGTTTATGGTCGGGACAGGGTTTCGGCTATGGCTACACCTTC. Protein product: CASSLWSGQGFGYGYTF.

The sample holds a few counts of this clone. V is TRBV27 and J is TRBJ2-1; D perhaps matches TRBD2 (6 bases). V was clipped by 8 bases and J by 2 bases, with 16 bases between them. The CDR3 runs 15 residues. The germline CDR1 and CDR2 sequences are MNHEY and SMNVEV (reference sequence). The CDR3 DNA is TGTGCCAGCCGCCCGTGGGGGGAAGCCTACAATGAGCAGTTCTTC. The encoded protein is CASRPWGEAYNEQFF.

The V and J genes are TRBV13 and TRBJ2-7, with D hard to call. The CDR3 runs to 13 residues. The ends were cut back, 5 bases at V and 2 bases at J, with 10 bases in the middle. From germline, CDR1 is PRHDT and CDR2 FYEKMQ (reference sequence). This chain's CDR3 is CASSPPVPYEQYF. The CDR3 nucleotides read TGTGCCAGCAGCCCCCCCGTCCCCTACGAGCAGTACTTC.

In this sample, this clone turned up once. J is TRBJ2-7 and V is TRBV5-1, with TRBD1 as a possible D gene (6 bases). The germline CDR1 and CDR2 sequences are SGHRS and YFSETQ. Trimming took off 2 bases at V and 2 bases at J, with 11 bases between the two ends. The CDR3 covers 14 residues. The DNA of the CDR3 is TGCGCCAGCAGCTTTGACAGGAGAGCCTACGAGCAGTACTTC. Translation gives CASSFDRRAYEQYF.

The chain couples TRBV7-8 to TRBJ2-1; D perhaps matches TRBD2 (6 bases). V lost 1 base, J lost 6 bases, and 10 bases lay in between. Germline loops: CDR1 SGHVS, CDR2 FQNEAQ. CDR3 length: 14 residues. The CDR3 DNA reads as TGTGCCAGCAGCTTAGACGGGAGTCTCAATGAGCAGTTCTTC. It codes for CASSLDGSLNEQFF.

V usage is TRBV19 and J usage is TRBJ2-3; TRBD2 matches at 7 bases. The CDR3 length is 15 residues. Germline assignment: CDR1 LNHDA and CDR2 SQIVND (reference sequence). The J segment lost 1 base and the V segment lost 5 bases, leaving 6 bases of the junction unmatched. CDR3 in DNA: TGTGCCAGTAGTCCCCGGGAGGTCCGCACAGATACGCAGTATTTT. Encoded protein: CASSPREVRTDTQYF.

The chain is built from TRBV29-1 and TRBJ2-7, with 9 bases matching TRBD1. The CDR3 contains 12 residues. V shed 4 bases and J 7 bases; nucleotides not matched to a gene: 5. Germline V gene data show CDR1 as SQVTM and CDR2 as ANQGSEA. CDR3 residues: CSVGDRVDEQYF. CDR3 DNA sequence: TGCAGCGTTGGGGACAGGGTTGATGAGCAGTACTTC.

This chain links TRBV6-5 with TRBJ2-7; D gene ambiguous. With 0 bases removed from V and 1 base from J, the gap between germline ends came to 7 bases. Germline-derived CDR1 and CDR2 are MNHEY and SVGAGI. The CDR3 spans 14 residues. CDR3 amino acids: CASSYSGLSYEQYF. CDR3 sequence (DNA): TGTGCCAGCAGTTACTCGGGCCTTTCCTACGAGCAGTACTTC.

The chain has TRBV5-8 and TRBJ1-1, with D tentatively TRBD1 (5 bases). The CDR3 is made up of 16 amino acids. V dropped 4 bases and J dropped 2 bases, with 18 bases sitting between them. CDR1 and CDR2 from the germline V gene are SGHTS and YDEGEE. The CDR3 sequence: CASSIFTGVPNTEAFF. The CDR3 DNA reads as TGTGCCAGCAGCATATTTACGGGGGTACCTAACACTGAAGCTTTCTTT. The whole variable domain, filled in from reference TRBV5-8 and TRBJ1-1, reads EAGVTQSPTHLIKTRGQQATLRCSPISGHTSVYWYQQALGLGLQFLLWYDEGEERNRGNFPPRFSGRQFPNYSSELNVNALELEDSALYLCASSIFTGVPNTEAFFGQGTRLTVV.

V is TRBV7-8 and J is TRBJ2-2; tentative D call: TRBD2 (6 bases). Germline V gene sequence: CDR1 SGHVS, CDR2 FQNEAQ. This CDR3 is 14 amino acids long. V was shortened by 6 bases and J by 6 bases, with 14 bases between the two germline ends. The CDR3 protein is CASSRLVDAGELFF. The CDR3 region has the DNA TGTGCCAGCAGTCGACTAGTTGACGCCGGGGAGCTGTTTTTT.

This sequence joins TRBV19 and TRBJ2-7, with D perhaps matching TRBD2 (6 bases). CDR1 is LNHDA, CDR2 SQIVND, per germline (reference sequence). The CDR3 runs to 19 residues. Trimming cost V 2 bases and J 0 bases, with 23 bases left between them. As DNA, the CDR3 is TGTGCCAGTAGTATATACCCCCCTATGGGGGGAGGACTCTCCTACGAGCAGTACTTC. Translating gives CASSIYPPMGGGLSYEQYF.

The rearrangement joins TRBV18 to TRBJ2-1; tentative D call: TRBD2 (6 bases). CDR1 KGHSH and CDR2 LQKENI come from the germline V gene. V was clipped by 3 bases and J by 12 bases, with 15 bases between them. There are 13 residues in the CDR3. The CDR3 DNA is TGTGCCAGCTCACCCGGGACCGCGGGGACGCAGTTCTTC. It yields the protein CASSPGTAGTQFF.

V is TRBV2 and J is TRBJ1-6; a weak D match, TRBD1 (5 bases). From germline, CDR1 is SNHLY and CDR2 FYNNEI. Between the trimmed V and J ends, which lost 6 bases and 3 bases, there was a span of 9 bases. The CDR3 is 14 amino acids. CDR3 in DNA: TGTGCCAGCAGCGATCAGGGCTATAATTCACCCCTCCACTTT. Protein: CASSDQGYNSPLHF.

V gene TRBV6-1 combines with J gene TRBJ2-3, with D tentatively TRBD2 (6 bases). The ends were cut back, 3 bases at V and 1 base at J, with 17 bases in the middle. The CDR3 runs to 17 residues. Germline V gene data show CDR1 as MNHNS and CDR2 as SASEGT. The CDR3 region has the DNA TGTGCCAGCAGTGAGGCGCGTATTAGACTAGGCACAGATACGCAGTATTTT. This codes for CASSEARIRLGTDTQYF.

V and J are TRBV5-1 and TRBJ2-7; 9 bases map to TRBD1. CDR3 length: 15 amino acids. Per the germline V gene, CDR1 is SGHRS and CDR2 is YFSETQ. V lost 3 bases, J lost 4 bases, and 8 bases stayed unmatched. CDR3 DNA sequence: TGCGCCAGCAGCTGGGCCGGGACAGGGCTATACGAGCAGTACTTC. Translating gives CASSWAGTGLYEQYF.

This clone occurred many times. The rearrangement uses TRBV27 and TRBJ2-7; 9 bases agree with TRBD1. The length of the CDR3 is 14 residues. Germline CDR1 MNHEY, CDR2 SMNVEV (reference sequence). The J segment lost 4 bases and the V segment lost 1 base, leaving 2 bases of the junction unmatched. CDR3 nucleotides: TGTGCCAGCAGTTTATGGACAGGGGAATACGAGCAGTACTTC. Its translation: CASSLWTGEYEQYF.

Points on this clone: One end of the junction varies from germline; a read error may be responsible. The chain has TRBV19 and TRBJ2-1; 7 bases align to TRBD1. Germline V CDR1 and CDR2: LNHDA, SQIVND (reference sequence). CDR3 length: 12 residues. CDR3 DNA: TGTGCCAATAGTAACAGGGGTCATGAGCAGTTCTTC. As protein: CANSNRGHEQFF. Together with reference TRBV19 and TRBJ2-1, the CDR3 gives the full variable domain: DGGITQSPKYLFRKEGQNVTLSCEQNLNHDAMYWYRQDPGQGLRLIYYSQIVNDFQKGDIAEGYSVSREKKESFPLTVTSAQKNPTAFYLCANSNRGHEQFFGPGTRLTVL.

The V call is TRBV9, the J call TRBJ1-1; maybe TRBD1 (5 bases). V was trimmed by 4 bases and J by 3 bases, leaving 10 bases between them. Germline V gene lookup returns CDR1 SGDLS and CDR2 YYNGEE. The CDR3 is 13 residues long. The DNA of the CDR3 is TGTGCCAGCAGCAGGGGTGGGGACACTGAAGCTTTCTTT. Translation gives CASSRGGDTEAFF.

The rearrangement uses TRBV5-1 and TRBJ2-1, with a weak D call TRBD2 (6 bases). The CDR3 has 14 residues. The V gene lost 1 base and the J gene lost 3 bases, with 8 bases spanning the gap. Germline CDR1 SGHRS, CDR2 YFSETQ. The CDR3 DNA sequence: TGCGCCAGCAGCTTGACGGGAGTCTACAATGAGCAGTTCTTC. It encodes CASSLTGVYNEQFF. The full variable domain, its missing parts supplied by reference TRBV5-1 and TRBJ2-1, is KAGVTQTPRYLIKTRGQQVTLSCSPISGHRSVSWYQQTPGQGLQFLFEYFSETQRNKGNFPGRFSGRQFSNSRSEMNVSTLELGDSALYLCASSLTGVYNEQFFGPGTRLTVL.

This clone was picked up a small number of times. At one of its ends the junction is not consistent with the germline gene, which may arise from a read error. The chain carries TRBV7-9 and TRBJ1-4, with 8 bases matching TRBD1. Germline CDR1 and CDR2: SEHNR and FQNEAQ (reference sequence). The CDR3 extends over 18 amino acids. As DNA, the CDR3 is TGTTCCAGCAGCTTAGGCGCCAGGGGGCCCAGGACTAATGAAAAACTGTTTTTT. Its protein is CSSSLGARGPRTNEKLFF.

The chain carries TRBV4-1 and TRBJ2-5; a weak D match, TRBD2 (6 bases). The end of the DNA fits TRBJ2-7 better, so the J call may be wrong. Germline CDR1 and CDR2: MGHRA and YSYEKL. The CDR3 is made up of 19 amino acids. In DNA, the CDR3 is TGCGCCAGCAGCCCGCTAAGTTTCCCGACGGGGGTAATAACCTACGAGCAGTACTTC. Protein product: CASSPLSFPTGVITYEQYF.

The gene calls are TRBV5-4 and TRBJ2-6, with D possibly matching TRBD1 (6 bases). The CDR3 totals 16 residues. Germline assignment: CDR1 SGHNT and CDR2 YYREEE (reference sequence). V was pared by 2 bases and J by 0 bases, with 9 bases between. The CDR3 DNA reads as TGTGCCAGCAGCTTCTACAGGGACTCTGGGGCCAACGTCCTGACTTTC. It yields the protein CASSFYRDSGANVLTF. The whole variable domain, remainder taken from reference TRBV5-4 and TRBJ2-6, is ETGVTQSPTHLIKTRGQQVTLRCSSQSGHNTVSWYQQALGQGPQFIFQYYREEENGRGNFPPRFSGLQFPNYSSELNVNALELDDSALYLCASSFYRDSGANVLTFGAGSRLTVL.

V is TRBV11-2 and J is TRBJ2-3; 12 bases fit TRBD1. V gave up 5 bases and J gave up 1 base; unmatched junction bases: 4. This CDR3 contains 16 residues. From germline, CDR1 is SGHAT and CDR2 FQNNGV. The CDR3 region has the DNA TGTGCCAGCAGCCTGGGACAGGGGGCGGGCACAGATACGCAGTATTTT. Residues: CASSLGQGAGTDTQYF.

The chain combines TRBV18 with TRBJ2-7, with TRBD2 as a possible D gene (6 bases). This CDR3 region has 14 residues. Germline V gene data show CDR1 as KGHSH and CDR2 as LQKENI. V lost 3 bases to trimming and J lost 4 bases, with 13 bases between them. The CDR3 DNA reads TGTGCCAGCTCACCCACGACTAGTAGGTACGAGCAGTACTTC. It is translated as CASSPTTSRYEQYF.

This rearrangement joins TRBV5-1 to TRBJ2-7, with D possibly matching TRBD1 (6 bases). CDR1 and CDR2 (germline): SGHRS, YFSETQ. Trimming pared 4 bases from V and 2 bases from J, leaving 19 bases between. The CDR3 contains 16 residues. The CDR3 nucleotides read TGCGCCAGCAGCGGTGCAAAGGACAGCCCTGCCTACGAGCAGTACTTC. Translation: CASSGAKDSPAYEQYF.

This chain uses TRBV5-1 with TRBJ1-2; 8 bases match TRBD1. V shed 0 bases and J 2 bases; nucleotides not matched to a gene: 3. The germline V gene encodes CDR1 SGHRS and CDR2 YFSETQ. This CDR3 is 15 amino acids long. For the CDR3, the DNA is TGCGCCAGCAGCTTGGGTGGGACAGGAAACTATGGCTACACCTTC. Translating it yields CASSLGGTGNYGYTF.